These 29 T cell receptor beta chains were all obtained from the same sample, sequenced in a study of T cells in narcolepsy. Some clones are missing from TCRdb's copy, which holds only in-frame ones; the method was immunoSEQ multiplex PCR. This repertoire shows more than 20,000 clones, about 80% found once; its top ten account for roughly 0.98%. Sequenced material: memory (CD45RA-) CD4+ T cells from blood. The receptors stem from a human donor in good health.

This clone appeared a few times. V and J are TRBV7-2 and TRBJ1-4, with D unresolved. Trimming left V 5 bases short and J 6 bases short, with 10 bases between. This CDR3 contains 13 residues. Germline V gives CDR1 SGHTA, CDR2 FQGNSA. The CDR3 spells CASSPGRDEKLFF. In DNA, the CDR3 is TGTGCCAGCAGCCCTGGACGTGATGAAAAACTGTTTTTT. Full variable domain (outside the CDR3, taken from reference TRBV7-2 and TRBJ1-4): GAGVSQSPSNKVTEKGKDVELRCDPISGHTALYWYRQSLGQGLEFLIYFQGNSAPDKSGLPSDRFSAERTGGSVSTLTIQRTQQEDSAVYLCASSPGRDEKLFFGSGTQLSVL.

The V and J genes are TRBV7-3 and TRBJ2-1, with 9 nucleotides matching TRBD1. The CDR3 length is 15 residues. Germline V gene data show CDR1 as SGHTA and CDR2 as FQGTGA. Trimming took 5 bases from V and 2 from J; bases not matched to a gene: 4. The CDR3, as DNA: TGTGCCAGCAGCCGAACAGGGGGCGCCTACAATGAGCAGTTCTTC. It yields the protein CASSRTGGAYNEQFF.

This clone has more than one count but fewer than ten. The V call is TRBV2, the J call TRBJ2-7, with D possibly TRBD1 on 6 matching bases. The length of the CDR3 is 13 residues. Trimming removed 6 bases from V and 1 base from J, with 10 bases in between. The germline CDR1 and CDR2 sequences are SNHLY and FYNNEI. CDR3 amino acids: CASRPTGSYEQYF. For the CDR3, the DNA is TGTGCCAGCAGACCGACAGGATCCTACGAGCAGTACTTC. The entire variable domain, with the rest obtained from reference TRBV2 and TRBJ2-7, is as follows: EPEVTQTPSHQVTQMGQEVILRCVPISNHLYFYWYRQILGQKVEFLVSFYNNEISEKSEIFDDQFSVERPDGSNFTLKIRSTKLEDSAMYFCASRPTGSYEQYFGPGTRLTVT.

V and J are TRBV7-8 and TRBJ2-5, with TRBD1 matching 9 bases. Unmatched junction bases numbered 7, after V lost 1 base and J lost 7 bases. Looked up from germline, CDR1 is SGHVS and CDR2 is FQNEAQ. This CDR3 is 15 amino acids long. This CDR3 reads CASSLEGTGSGTQYF. CDR3 in DNA: TGTGCCAGCAGCTTAGAGGGGACAGGGTCGGGGACCCAGTACTTC.

The V gene is TRBV27, the J gene TRBJ2-7; D is undetermined. Deletions cut 5 bases from V and 4 bases from J, with 18 bases between. The germline V gene encodes CDR1 MNHEY and CDR2 SMNVEV (reference sequence). The CDR3 sequence is 15 residues long. The CDR3 DNA follows: TGTGCCAGCAGTCCGATCGAGACCAATCCTTACGAGCAGTACTTC. Translating it yields CASSPIETNPYEQYF.

The chain is built from TRBV6-1 and TRBJ1-1; D call uncertain. CDR1 is MNHNS and CDR2 is SASEGT in the germline V gene. This CDR3 region has 12 residues. Trimming took off 6 bases at V and 7 bases at J, with 12 bases between the two ends. CDR3 nucleotides: TGTGCCAGCAGCCCGTCGGGCATTGAAGCTTTCTTT. Its protein is CASSPSGIEAFF.

The chain recombines TRBV4-1 with TRBJ2-7; D is undetermined. The length of the CDR3 is 12 residues. Trimming stripped 3 bases from V and 11 bases from J, with 14 bases between. Germline V CDR1 and CDR2: MGHRA, YSYEKL. The CDR3 bases are TGCGCCAGCAGCCAGGGCCTGACACCCGAGTACTTC. Its protein product is CASSQGLTPEYF.

This clone was observed a few times. The rearrangement joins TRBV5-4 to TRBJ1-2; 7 nucleotides line up with TRBD1. Germline values: CDR1 SGHNT, CDR2 YYREEE (reference sequence). The J segment lost 9 bases and the V segment lost 2 bases, leaving 10 bases of the junction unmatched. The CDR3 runs 14 residues. CDR3 nucleotides: TGTGCCAGCAGCTTAGGACTCAACAGGGGTCGCTACACCTTC. This sequence encodes CASSLGLNRGRYTF. The full variable domain, completed using reference TRBV5-4 and TRBJ1-2, is ETGVTQSPTHLIKTRGQQVTLRCSSQSGHNTVSWYQQALGQGPQFIFQYYREEENGRGNFPPRFSGLQFPNYSSELNVNALELDDSALYLCASSLGLNRGRYTFGSGTRLTVV.

This chain uses TRBV7-2 with TRBJ2-2, with TRBD2 matching 11 bases. The CDR3 covers 15 residues. Germline CDR1 SGHTA, CDR2 FQGNSA. The V segment lost 3 bases and the J segment 7 bases; nucleotides outside the gene matches: 4. The CDR3 DNA is TGTGCCAGCAGCTTTAGCGGGGGGGCCGTCGGGGAGCTGTTTTTT. Its translation: CASSFSGGAVGELFF. The variable domain in full, with the rest retrieved from reference TRBV7-2 and TRBJ2-2, is GAGVSQSPSNKVTEKGKDVELRCDPISGHTALYWYRQSLGQGLEFLIYFQGNSAPDKSGLPSDRFSAERTGGSVSTLTIQRTQQEDSAVYLCASSFSGGAVGELFFGEGSRLTVL.

The chain has TRBV5-1 and TRBJ2-1, with 10 bases matching TRBD1. CDR1 and CDR2 from the germline V gene are SGHRS and YFSETQ. This CDR3 comprises 16 residues. After removal of 1 base from V and 6 bases from J, the junction contained 7 bases not matched to a gene. In DNA form, the CDR3 reads TGCGCCAGCAGCTTGCAACCCGGGACAGGGGTCAATGAGCAGTTCTTC. Protein sequence: CASSLQPGTGVNEQFF.

CDR3 DNA sequence: TGTGCCAGCAGTACGGACAGCGGCTACAATGAGCAGTTCTTC. It translates to CASSTDSGYNEQFF. The J gene is TRBJ2-1, the V gene TRBV28, with D perhaps matching TRBD1 (6 bases). Per germline, CDR1 MDHEN and CDR2 SYDVKM. The CDR3 is 14 amino acids. V lost 5 bases and J lost 3, with 11 bases in between.

The CDR3 reads CAWEPQGYYGYTF. The CDR3 DNA is TGTGCCTGGGAGCCCCAGGGTTACTATGGCTACACCTTC. The chain combines TRBV30 with TRBJ1-2; TRBD1 might be the D (5 bases). V was trimmed by 5 bases and J by 3 bases, leaving 13 bases between them. The CDR3 extends over 13 amino acids. The germline gives CDR1 GTSNPN, CDR2 SVGIG (reference sequence).

The chain uses TRBV2 and TRBJ2-7, with D unresolved. This CDR3 region has 13 residues. Germline-derived CDR1 and CDR2 are SNHLY and FYNNEI. V was trimmed by 7 bases and J by 6 bases, leaving 16 bases between them. The CDR3 reads CASKVEGHCEQYF. The CDR3 DNA is TGTGCCAGCAAAGTCGAAGGTCACTGCGAGCAGTACTTC.

The chain has TRBV2 and TRBJ2-3; 14 nucleotides align to TRBD2. The V and J ends lost 8 bases and 4 bases, in that order; junction bases with no gene match: 5. The germline V gene has CDR1 SNHLY and CDR2 FYNNEI. This CDR3 has 15 amino acids. In DNA, the CDR3 is TGTGCCAGCGGGACTAGCGGGAGTCCCTCAGATACGCAGTATTTT. It codes for CASGTSGSPSDTQYF.

The J gene is TRBJ2-7, the V gene TRBV14, with D perhaps TRBD2 (6 bases). The CDR3 is made up of 15 amino acids. Germline-derived CDR1 and CDR2 are SGHDN and FVKESK. V lost 3 bases and J lost 2, with 14 bases in between. The CDR3 region is CASSHSGTQAYEQYF. Written as DNA, the CDR3 is TGTGCCAGCAGCCATAGCGGCACACAGGCCTACGAGCAGTACTTC. The whole variable domain, filled in from reference TRBV14 and TRBJ2-7, reads EAGVTQFPSHSVIEKGQTVTLRCDPISGHDNLYWYRRVMGKEIKFLLHFVKESKQDESGMPNNRFLAERTGGTYSTLKVQPAELEDSGVYFCASSHSGTQAYEQYFGPGTRLTVT.

This rearrangement joins TRBV29-1 to TRBJ1-2, with 8 bases aligning to TRBD1. The CDR3 extends over 15 amino acids. Trimming took 5 bases from V and 4 from J; bases not matched to a gene: 12. CDR1 and CDR2 (germline): SQVTM, ANQGSEA. The CDR3 protein is CSVTEKGGTGYGYTF. As DNA, the CDR3 is TGCAGCGTTACAGAAAAAGGGGGGACAGGCTATGGCTACACCTTC. Filled out from reference TRBV29-1 and TRBJ1-2, the complete variable domain reads SAVISQKPSRDICQRGTSLTIQCQVDSQVTMMFWYRQQPGQSLTLIATANQGSEATYESGFVIDKFPISRPNLTFSTLTVSNMSPEDSSIYLCSVTEKGGTGYGYTFGSGTRLTVV.

For the CDR3, the DNA is TGTGCCAGTAGTATGGGCGCGGGGGGGCATCCCGGGGAGCTGTTTTTT. The encoded protein is CASSMGAGGHPGELFF. The rearrangement links TRBV19 to TRBJ2-2; 9 bases match TRBD2. J gave up 6 bases and V 3 bases, and 8 bases lay outside the gene matches. Looked up from germline, CDR1 is LNHDA and CDR2 is SQIVND (reference sequence). CDR3 length: 16 residues.

The chain has TRBV5-6 and TRBJ1-5; D not resolved. V lost 0 bases and J lost 1, with 8 bases in between. The CDR3 covers 15 residues. CDR1 is SGHDT and CDR2 is YYEEEE in the germline V gene. The DNA for the CDR3 is TGTGCCAGCAGCTTGGCGGGGTGGAGCAATCAGCCCCAGCATTTT. This gives the protein CASSLAGWSNQPQHF.

V gene TRBV28 combines with J gene TRBJ1-5; 7 positions match TRBD1. Trimming at V came to 2 bases and at J to 2 bases, leaving 9 bases not matched to a gene. Germline V lookup: CDR1 MDHEN, CDR2 SYDVKM. The CDR3 length is 17 residues. In DNA form, the CDR3 reads TGTGCCAGCAGTTTAGGGGACAGCCTTTATGGCAATCAGCCCCAGCATTTT. It translates to CASSLGDSLYGNQPQHF.

This clone was seen once. This chain links TRBV5-1 with TRBJ2-7; 11 bases fit TRBD2. Germline V gene data show CDR1 as SGHRS and CDR2 as YFSETQ. V dropped 4 bases and J dropped 6; count of bases not matched to a gene: 12. This CDR3 contains 16 residues. CDR3 nucleotides: TGCGCCAGCAGCCGGGACGGGCTAGCGGGGGGCAGCGAGCAGTACTTC. It yields the protein CASSRDGLAGGSEQYF.

The V call is TRBV28, the J call TRBJ2-5; D tentatively fits TRBD1 or TRBD2 (5 bases each). Germline CDR1 MDHEN, CDR2 SYDVKM. Trimming removed 6 bases at V and 6 bases at J, with 20 bases between. This CDR3 is built from 15 residues. DNA for the CDR3: TGTGCCAGCAGGGCCCGGGACCTAGGAATTAAGACCCAGTACTTC. Protein sequence: CASRARDLGIKTQYF.

V usage is TRBV5-6 and J usage is TRBJ1-3, with D possibly being TRBD1 (6 bases). CDR1 SGHDT and CDR2 YYEEEE come from the germline V gene. This CDR3 spans 16 amino acids. Between the trimmed V and J ends, which lost 3 bases and 0 bases, there was a span of 13 bases. The DNA for the CDR3 is TGTGCCAGCAGCTACAACAGGGTTAGCTCTGGAAACACCATATATTTT. It is translated as CASSYNRVSSGNTIYF. Full variable domain (missing parts from reference TRBV5-6 and TRBJ1-3): DAGVTQSPTHLIKTRGQQVTLRCSPKSGHDTVSWYQQALGQGPQFIFQYYEEEERQRGNFPDRFSGHQFPNYSSELNVNALLLGDSALYLCASSYNRVSSGNTIYFGEGSWLTVV.

CDR3 nucleotide sequence: TGTGCCAGCAGCCAAGGGCCTTTGGGACTAGCGGGTAACGAGCAGTACTTC. The encoded protein is CASSQGPLGLAGNEQYF. The genes are TRBV4-2 and TRBJ2-7, with 12 positions matching TRBD2. The V segment lost 1 base and the J segment 5 bases; nucleotides outside the gene matches: 9. CDR3 size: 17 residues. Germline CDR1 LGHNA, CDR2 YNFKEQ.

This clone was picked up a small number of times. The chain joins TRBV7-2 to TRBJ1-5, with D perhaps matching TRBD1 (5 bases). This CDR3 has 13 amino acids. With 2 bases removed from V and 7 bases from J, the gap between germline ends came to 9 bases. The germline V gene encodes CDR1 SGHTA and CDR2 FQGNSA. Here the CDR3 reads CASSLIGGQPQHF. The CDR3 nucleotides read TGTGCCAGCAGCTTAATCGGGGGGCAGCCCCAGCATTTT.

V gene TRBV4-1 combines with J gene TRBJ2-3; 14 nucleotides agree with TRBD2. This CDR3 contains 18 residues. From germline, CDR1 is MGHRA and CDR2 YSYEKL. With 1 base clipped from V and 2 bases from J, the junction kept 5 bases outside the gene matches. The CDR3, as DNA: TGCGCCAGCAGCCAAGCCCCGGGACTAGCGGGAGACACAGATACGCAGTATTTT. Its translation: CASSQAPGLAGDTDTQYF.

The V gene is TRBV28, the J gene TRBJ2-5, with TRBD1 matching over 11 bases. Germline-derived CDR1 and CDR2 are MDHEN and SYDVKM. The CDR3 sequence is 15 residues long. V lost 6 bases, J lost 4 bases, and 7 bases stayed unmatched. The CDR3 bases are TGTGCCAGCAGCCAGGGCGGGACAGGGGGAGAGACCCAGTACTTC. Its protein product is CASSQGGTGGETQYF.

This sequence joins TRBV25-1 and TRBJ2-3; the D is unclear. From germline, CDR1 is MGHDK and CDR2 SYGVNS. This CDR3 has 13 residues. The V end was cut by 1 base, the J end by 7 bases, with 9 bases between. The CDR3 is CASSEFSVYTQYF. DNA of the CDR3: TGTGCCAGCAGTGAATTCTCTGTCTATACGCAGTATTTT. Drawing the rest from reference TRBV25-1 and TRBJ2-3, the complete variable domain is EADIYQTPRYLVIGTGKKITLECSQTMGHDKMYWYQQDPGMELHLIHYSYGVNSTEKGDLSSESTVSRIRTEHFPLTLESARPSHTSQYLCASSEFSVYTQYFGPGTRLTVL.

The chain joins TRBV10-1 to TRBJ1-2; no clear D gene. The CDR3 has 13 residues. V was shortened by 1 base and J by 4 bases, with 7 bases between the two germline ends. Germline V gene data show CDR1 as WNHNN and CDR2 as SYGVQD (reference sequence). CDR3 bases: TGCGCCAGCAGTGAGTTTCATAGCTATGGCTACACCTTC. This sequence encodes CASSEFHSYGYTF.

The chain joins TRBV6-1 to TRBJ2-1; 13 bases line up with TRBD2. Germline lookup yields CDR1 MNHNS and CDR2 SASEGT. V lost 8 bases and J lost 4; bases outside the gene matches: 2. There are 14 residues in the CDR3. This CDR3 reads CASQTSGRYNEQFF. The CDR3 coding sequence is TGTGCCAGCCAGACTAGCGGGAGGTACAATGAGCAGTTCTTC.